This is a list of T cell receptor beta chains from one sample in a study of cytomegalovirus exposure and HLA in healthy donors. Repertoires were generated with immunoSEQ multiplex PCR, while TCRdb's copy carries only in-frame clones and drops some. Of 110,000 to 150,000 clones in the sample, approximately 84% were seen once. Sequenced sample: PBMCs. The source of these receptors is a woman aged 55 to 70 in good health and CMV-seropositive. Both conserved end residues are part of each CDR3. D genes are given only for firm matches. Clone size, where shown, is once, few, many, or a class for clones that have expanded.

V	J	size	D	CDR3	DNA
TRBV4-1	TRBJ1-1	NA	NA	CASSRTANTEAFF	TGCGCCAGCAGCCGGACAGCCAACACTGAAGCTTTCTTT
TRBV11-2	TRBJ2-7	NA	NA	CASSLGPGPLEQYF	TGTGCCAGCAGCTTAGGACCGGGTCCCCTGGAGCAGTACTTC
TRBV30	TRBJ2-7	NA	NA	CAWSEKGPYEQYF	TGTGCCTGGAGTGAGAAGGGGCCCTACGAGCAGTACTTC
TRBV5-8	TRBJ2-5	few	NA	CASSLNGQETQYF	TGTGCCAGCAGCTTGAACGGGCAAGAGACCCAGTACTTC
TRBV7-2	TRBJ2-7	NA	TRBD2	CASSLAVGGRTEQYF	TGTGCCAGCAGCTTAGCGGTCGGCGGGAGAACCGAGCAGTACTTC
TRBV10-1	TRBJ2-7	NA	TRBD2	CASKEGRGDEQYF	TGCGCCAGCAAAGAGGGTCGGGGGGACGAGCAGTACTTC
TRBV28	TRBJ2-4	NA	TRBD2	CASSFSLGTVSGGTKNIQYF	TGTGCCAGCAGTTTTTCTCTTGGGACAGTTAGCGGGGGAACCAAAAACATTCAGTACTTC
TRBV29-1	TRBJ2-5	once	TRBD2	CSALRGSVETQYF	TGCAGCGCCCTGCGGGGGTCAGTGGAGACCCAGTACTTC
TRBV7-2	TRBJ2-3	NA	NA	CASSLGSGGSGTDTQYF	TGTGCCAGCAGCTTAGGATCAGGCGGGTCGGGCACAGATACGCAGTATTTT
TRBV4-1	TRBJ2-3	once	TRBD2	CASSHPGGLAGGGTDTQYF	TGCGCCAGCAGCCACCCTGGGGGACTAGCGGGAGGGGGCACAGATACGCAGTATTTT
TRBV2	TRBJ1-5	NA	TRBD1	CASRVQGAGQPQHF	TGTGCCAGCAGGGTTCAGGGGGCAGGTCAGCCCCAGCATTTT
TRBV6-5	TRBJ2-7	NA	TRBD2	CASSRGLAGAYEQYF	TGTGCCAGCAGTAGGGGACTAGCGGGAGCCTACGAGCAGTACTTC
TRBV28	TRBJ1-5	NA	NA	CAVSVYSNQPQHF	TGTGCCGTTAGTGTCTATAGCAATCAGCCCCAGCATTTT
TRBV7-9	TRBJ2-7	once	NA	CASSPSRTGREAEQYF	TGTGCCAGCAGCCCGAGCCGGACAGGGAGGGAAGCCGAGCAGTACTTC
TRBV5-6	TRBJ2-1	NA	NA	CASSFHQEFYEQFF	TGTGCCAGCAGCTTTCACCAAGAGTTCTATGAGCAGTTCTTC
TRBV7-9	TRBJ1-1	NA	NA	CASSLGAGRSLADTEAFF	TGTGCCAGCAGCTTAGGTGCAGGCCGATCGCTCGCCGACACTGAAGCTTTCTTT
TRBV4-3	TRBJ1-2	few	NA	CASSQGDYGYTF	TGCGCCAGCAGCCAGGGAGACTATGGCTACACCTTC
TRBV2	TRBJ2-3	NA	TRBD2	CASSVLKGGTDTQYF	TGTGCCAGCAGTGTTCTGAAGGGAGGGACAGATACGCAGTATTTT
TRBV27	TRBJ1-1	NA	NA	CASSPQPGWVAFF	TGTGCCAGCAGTCCCCAGCCGGGGTGGGTAGCTTTCTTT
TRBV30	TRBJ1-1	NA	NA	CAWKVRGTPGTEAFF	TGTGCCTGGAAAGTTCGGGGGACCCCGGGCACTGAAGCTTTCTTT
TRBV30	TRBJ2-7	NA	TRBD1	CAWSAGTGGYEQYF	TGTGCCTGGAGTGCCGGGACAGGGGGCTACGAGCAGTACTTC
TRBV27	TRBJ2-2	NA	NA	CASSPTWVAAGELFF	TGTGCCAGCAGTCCGACCTGGGTAGCGGCCGGGGAGCTGTTTTTT
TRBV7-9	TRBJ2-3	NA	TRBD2	CASSPRSGLAVITDTQYF	TGTGCCAGCAGCCCAAGATCGGGACTAGCGGTCATCACAGATACGCAGTATTTT
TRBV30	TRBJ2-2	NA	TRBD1	CAWSGTGWTGELFF	TGTGCCTGGTCCGGGACAGGGTGGACCGGGGAGCTGTTTTTT
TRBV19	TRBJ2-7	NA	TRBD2	CASSGLGLAGVEQYF	TGTGCCAGTAGCGGACTCGGACTAGCGGGAGTCGAGCAGTACTTC
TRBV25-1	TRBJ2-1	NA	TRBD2	CASSELTSGSEQFF	TGTGCCAGCAGTGAACTCACTAGCGGGAGCGAGCAGTTCTTC
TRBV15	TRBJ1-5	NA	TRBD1	CATSREQGGWSNQPQHF	TGTGCCACCAGCAGGGAACAGGGGGGCTGGAGCAATCAGCCCCAGCATTTT
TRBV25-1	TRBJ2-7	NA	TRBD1	CASSHDSRGNYEQYF	TGTGCCAGCAGCCACGACTCCAGGGGGAACTACGAGCAGTACTTC
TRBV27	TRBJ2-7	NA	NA	CASSPLGSETSYEQYF	TGTGCCAGCAGTCCTCTTGGAAGCGAAACATCCTACGAGCAGTACTTC
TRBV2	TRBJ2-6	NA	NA	CASRSRAGANVLTF	TGTGCCAGCAGGAGCAGGGCCGGGGCCAACGTCCTGACTTTC
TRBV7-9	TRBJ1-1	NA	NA	CASSLDWGGSTEAFF	TGTGCCAGCAGCTTAGACTGGGGGGGGAGCACTGAAGCTTTCTTT
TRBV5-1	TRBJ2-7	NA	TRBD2	CASSMGGTSGSYEQYF	TGCGCCAGCAGCATGGGGGGGACTAGCGGGAGTTACGAGCAGTACTTC
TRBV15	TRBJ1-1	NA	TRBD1	CATSRDAAGGAFF	TGTGCCACCAGCAGAGATGCGGCAGGGGGAGCTTTCTTT
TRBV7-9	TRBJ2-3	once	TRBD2	CASSRGDLTDTQYF	TGTGCCAGCTCTCGGGGGGATCTTACAGATACGCAGTATTTT
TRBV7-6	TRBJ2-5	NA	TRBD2	CASSSLAGGQETQYF	TGTGCCAGCAGCTCCCTAGCGGGAGGGCAAGAGACCCAGTACTTC
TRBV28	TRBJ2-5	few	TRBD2	CASSFVSGRAETQYF	TGTGCCAGCAGTTTTGTTAGCGGGAGGGCAGAGACCCAGTACTTC
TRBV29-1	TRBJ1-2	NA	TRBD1	CSVLGTGQRYTF	TGCAGCGTTCTCGGGACAGGGCAGCGCTACACCTTC
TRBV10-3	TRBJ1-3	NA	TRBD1	CAIRADRGSNTGNTIYF	TGTGCCATCAGGGCGGACAGGGGCTCGAACACTGGAAACACCATATATTTT
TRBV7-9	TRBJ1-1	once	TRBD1	CASSDRVVTEAFF	TGTGCCAGCAGCGACAGGGTAGTCACTGAAGCTTTCTTT